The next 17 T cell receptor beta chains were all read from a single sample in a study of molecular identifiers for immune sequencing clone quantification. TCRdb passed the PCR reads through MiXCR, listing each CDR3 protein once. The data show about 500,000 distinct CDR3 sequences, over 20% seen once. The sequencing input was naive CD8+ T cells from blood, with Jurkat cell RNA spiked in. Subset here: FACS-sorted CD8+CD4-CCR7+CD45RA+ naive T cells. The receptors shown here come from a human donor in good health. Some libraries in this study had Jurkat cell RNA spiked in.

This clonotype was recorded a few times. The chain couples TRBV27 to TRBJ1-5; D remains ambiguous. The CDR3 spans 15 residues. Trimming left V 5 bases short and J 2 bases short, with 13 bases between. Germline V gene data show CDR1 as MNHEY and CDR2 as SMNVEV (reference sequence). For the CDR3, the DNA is TGTGCCAGCAGTCCTACATGGGCGGGCAATCAGCCCCAGCATTTT. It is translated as CASSPTWAGNQPQHF.

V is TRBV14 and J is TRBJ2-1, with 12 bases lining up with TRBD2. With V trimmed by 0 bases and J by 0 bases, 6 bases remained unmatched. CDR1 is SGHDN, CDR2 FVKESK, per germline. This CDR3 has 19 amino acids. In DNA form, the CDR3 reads TGTGCCAGCAGCCAAGAACTAGCGGGAGGTATAAGCTCCTACAATGAGCAGTTCTTC. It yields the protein CASSQELAGGISSYNEQFF.

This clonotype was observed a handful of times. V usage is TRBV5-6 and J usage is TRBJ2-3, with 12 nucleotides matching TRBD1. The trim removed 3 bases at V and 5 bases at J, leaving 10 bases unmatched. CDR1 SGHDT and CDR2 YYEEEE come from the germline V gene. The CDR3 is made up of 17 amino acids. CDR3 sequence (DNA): TGTGCCAGCAGCTCGACCCGGGACAGGGGGCAGGTAGATACGCAGTATTTT. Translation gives CASSSTRDRGQVDTQYF.

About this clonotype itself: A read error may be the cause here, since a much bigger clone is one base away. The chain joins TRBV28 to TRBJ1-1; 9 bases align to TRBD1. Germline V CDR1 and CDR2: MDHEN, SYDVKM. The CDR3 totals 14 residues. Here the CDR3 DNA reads TGTGCCGGCAGGTCAACAGGGGGCTTCACTGAAGCTTTCTTT. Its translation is CAGRSTGGFTEAFF.

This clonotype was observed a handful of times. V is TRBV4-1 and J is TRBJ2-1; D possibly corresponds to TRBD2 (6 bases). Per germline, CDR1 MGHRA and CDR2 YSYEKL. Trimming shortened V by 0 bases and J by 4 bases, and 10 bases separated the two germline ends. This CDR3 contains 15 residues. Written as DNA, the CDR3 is TGCGCCAGCAGCCAAGAGCCTAGCGCGTACAATGAGCAGTTCTTC. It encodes CASSQEPSAYNEQFF.

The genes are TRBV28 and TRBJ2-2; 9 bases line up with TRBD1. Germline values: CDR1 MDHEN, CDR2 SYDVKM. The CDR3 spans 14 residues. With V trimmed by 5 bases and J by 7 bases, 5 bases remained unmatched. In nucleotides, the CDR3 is TGTGCCAGCAGTCCGGGGACAGGGAACGGGGAGCTGTTTTTT. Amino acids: CASSPGTGNGELFF.

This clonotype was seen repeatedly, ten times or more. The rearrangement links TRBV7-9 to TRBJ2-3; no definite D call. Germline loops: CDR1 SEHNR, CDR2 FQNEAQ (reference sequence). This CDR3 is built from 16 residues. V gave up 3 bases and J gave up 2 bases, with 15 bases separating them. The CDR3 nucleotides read TGTGCCAGCAGCTTGTCAACGGCTTCCCTCACAGATACGCAGTATTTT. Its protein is CASSLSTASLTDTQYF.

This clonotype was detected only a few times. CDR3 amino acids: CASSDAPGNGYTF. CDR3 bases: TGTGCCAGCAGCGATGCCCCCGGTAATGGCTACACCTTC. This chain links TRBV7-9 with TRBJ1-2; unclear D gene. Germline CDR1 and CDR2: SEHNR and FQNEAQ (reference sequence). This CDR3 has 13 residues. Trimming removed 5 bases at V and 6 bases at J, with 13 bases between. The full variable domain, completed using reference TRBV7-9 and TRBJ1-2, is DTGVSQNPRHKITKRGQNVTFRCDPISEHNRLYWYRQTLGQGPEFLTYFQNEAQLEKSRLLSDRFSAERPKGSFSTLEIQRTEQGDSAMYLCASSDAPGNGYTFGSGTRLTVV.

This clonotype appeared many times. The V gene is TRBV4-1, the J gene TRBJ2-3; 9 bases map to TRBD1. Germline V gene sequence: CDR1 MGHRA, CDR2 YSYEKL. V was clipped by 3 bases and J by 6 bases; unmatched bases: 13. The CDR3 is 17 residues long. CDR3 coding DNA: TGCGCCAGCAGCCATGGTTTGGGACAGGGAGTTTTGGATACGCAGTATTTT. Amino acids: CASSHGLGQGVLDTQYF.

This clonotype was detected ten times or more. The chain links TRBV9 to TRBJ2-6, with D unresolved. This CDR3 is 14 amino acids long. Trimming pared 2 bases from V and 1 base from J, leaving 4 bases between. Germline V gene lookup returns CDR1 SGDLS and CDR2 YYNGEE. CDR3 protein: CASSVVSGANVLTF. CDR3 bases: TGTGCCAGCAGCGTTGTTTCTGGGGCCAACGTCCTGACTTTC.

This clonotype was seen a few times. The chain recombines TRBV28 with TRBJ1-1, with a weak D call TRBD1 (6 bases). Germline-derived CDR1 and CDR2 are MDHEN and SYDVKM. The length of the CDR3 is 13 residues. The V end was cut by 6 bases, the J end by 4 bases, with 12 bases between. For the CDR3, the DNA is TGTGCCAGCAGGGCGACAGGTACCACTGAAGCTTTCTTT. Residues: CASRATGTTEAFF.

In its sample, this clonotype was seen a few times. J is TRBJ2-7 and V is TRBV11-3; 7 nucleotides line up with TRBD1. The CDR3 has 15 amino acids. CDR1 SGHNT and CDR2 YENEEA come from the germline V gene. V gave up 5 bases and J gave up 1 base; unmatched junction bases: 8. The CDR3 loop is CASSHRDSPSYEQYF. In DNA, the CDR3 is TGTGCCAGCAGCCACCGGGACAGTCCTTCCTACGAGCAGTACTTC.

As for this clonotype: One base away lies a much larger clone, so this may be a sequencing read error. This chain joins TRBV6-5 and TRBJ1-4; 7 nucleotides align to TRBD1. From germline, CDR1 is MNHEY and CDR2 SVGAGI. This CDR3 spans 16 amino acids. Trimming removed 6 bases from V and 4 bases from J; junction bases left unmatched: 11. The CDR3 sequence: CASRRKAGTVNEKLFF. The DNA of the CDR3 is TGTGCCAGCAGGCGAAAAGCCGGGACAGTTAATGAAAAACTGTTTTTT.

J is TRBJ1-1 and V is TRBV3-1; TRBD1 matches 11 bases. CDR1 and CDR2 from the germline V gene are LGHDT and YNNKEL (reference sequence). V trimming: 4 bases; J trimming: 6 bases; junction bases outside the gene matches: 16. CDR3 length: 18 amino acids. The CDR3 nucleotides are TGTGCCAGCAGCCTAATGAACATTTTGGGACAGGGGGACGCTGAAGCTTTCTTT. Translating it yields CASSLMNILGQGDAEAFF.

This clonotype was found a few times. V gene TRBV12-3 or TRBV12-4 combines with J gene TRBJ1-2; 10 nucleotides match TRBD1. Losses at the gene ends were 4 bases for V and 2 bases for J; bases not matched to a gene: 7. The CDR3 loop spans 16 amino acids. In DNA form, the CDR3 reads TGTGCCAGCAGTTCCCCCCGACAGGGGGCGAACTATGGCTACACCTTC. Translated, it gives CASSSPRQGANYGYTF.

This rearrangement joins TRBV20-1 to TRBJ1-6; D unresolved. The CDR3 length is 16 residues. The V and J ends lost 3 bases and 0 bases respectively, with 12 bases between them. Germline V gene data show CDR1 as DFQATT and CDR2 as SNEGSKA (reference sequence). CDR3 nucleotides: TGCAGTGCTAGTTCTCCCCGGGGCTCCTATAATTCACCCCTCCACTTT. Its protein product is CSASSPRGSYNSPLHF.

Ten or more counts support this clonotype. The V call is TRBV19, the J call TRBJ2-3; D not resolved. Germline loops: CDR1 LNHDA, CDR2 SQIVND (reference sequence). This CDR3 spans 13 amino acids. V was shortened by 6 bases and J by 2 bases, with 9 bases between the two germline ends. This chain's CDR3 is CASSQSLTDTQYF. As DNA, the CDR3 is TGTGCCAGTAGCCAATCCCTCACAGATACGCAGTATTTT.